This T cell receptor beta chain comes out of a study of identifying expanded T cells in peripheral blood. Study-wide points: Clone count variance between roughly 2-week samples rose with total template count. Over about two and four weeks, about 15 and 19 clones changed, versus roughly 1.1 between replicates.

Libraries were prepared by immunoSEQ multiplex PCR; TCRdb keeps only in-frame clonotypes and omits some of them. The table has about 110,000 clones, about 89% seen once. With V trimmed by 6 bases and J by 8 bases, 8 bases remained unmatched. CDR1 and CDR2 (germline): MNHEY, SVGAGI. The CDR3 contains 13 residues. About this clone: Its antigen is unknown.

This TCR derives from a person between 18 and 75 years old in good health. This chain joins TRBV6-5 and TRBJ1-2; 8 bases are shared with TRBD1. The material sequenced was blood. The CDR3 sequence: CASSQDRALGYTF. The DNA of the CDR3 is TGTGCCAGCAGCCAGGACAGGGCTCTCGGCTACACCTTC.